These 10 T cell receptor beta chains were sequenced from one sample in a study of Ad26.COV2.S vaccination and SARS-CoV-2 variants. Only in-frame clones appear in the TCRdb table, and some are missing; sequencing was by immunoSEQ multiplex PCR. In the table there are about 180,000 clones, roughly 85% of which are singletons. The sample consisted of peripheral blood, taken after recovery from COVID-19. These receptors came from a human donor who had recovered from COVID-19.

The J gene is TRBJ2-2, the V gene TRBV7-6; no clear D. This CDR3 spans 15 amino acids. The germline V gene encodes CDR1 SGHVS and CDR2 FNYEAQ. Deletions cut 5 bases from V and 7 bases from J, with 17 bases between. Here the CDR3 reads CASSPRLSEDGELFF. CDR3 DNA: TGTGCCAGCAGCCCCCGCCTGAGTGAGGACGGGGAGCTGTTTTTT.

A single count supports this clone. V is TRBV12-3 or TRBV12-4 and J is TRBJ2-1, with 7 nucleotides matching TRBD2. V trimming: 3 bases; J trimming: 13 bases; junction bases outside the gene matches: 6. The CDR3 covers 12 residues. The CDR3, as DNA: TGTGCCAGCAGTTTTGGGGGGACTATCCAGTTCTTC. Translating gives CASSFGGTIQFF.

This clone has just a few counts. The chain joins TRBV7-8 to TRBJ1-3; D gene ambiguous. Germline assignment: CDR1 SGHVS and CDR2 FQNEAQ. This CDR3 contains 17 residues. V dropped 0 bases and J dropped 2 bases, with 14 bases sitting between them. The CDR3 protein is CASSLARWGLAGNTIYF. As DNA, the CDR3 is TGTGCCAGCAGCTTAGCGCGGTGGGGTCTTGCTGGAAACACCATATATTTT.

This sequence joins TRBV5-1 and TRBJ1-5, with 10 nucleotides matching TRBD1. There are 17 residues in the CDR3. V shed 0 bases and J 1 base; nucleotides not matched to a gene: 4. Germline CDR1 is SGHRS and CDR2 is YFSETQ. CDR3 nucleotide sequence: TGCGCCAGCAGCTTGGATAGGGACAGGGGAAGCAATCAGCCCCAGCATTTT. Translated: CASSLDRDRGSNQPQHF.

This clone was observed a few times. For the CDR3, the DNA is TGTGCCAGCAGCTTAGACAATTCTTATCAGCCCCAGCATTTT. The encoded protein is CASSLDNSYQPQHF. The rearrangement joins TRBV7-9 to TRBJ1-5; D call uncertain. Germline V CDR1 and CDR2: SEHNR, FQNEAQ (reference sequence). This CDR3 is 14 amino acids long. V shed 1 base and J shed 5 bases, with 9 bases lying between them.

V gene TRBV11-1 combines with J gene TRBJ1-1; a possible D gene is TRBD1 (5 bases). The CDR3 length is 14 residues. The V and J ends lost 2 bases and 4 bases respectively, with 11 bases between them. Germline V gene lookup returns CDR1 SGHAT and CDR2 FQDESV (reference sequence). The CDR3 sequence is CASSLQGGVTEAFF. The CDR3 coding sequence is TGTGCCAGCAGCTTACAGGGTGGGGTCACTGAAGCTTTCTTT.

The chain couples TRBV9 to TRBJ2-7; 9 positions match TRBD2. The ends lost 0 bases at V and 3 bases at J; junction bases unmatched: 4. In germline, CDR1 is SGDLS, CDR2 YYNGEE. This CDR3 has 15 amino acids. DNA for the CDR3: TGTGCCAGCAGCGTAGGGGATAGCGGGAGCTACGAGCAGTACTTC. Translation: CASSVGDSGSYEQYF.

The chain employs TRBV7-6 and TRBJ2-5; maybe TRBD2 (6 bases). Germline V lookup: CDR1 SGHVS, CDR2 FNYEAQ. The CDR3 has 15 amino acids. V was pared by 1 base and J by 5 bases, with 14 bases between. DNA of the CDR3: TGTGCCAGCAGCTTAGAAATAGCGGTCGGGGAGACCCAGTACTTC. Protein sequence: CASSLEIAVGETQYF.

DNA of the CDR3: TGCGCCAGCAGCTTGGCATCAAGGTATCGATCATTCAGCACAGATACGCAGTATTTT. It is translated as CASSLASRYRSFSTDTQYF. The chain is built from TRBV5-1 and TRBJ2-3, with D unresolved. The germline V gene has CDR1 SGHRS and CDR2 YFSETQ. This CDR3 is 19 amino acids long. The V end was cut by 0 bases, the J end by 0 bases, with 20 bases between.

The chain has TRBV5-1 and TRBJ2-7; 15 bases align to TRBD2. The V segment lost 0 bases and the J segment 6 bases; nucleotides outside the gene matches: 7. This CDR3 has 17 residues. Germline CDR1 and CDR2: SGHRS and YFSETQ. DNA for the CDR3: TGCGCCAGCAGCTTGGGAGGGACTAGCGGGGGGTTCGCCGAGCAGTACTTC. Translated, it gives CASSLGGTSGGFAEQYF. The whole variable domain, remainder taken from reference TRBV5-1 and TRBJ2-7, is KAGVTQTPRYLIKTRGQQVTLSCSPISGHRSVSWYQQTPGQGLQFLFEYFSETQRNKGNFPGRFSGRQFSNSRSEMNVSTLELGDSALYLCASSLGGTSGGFAEQYFGPGTRLTVT.